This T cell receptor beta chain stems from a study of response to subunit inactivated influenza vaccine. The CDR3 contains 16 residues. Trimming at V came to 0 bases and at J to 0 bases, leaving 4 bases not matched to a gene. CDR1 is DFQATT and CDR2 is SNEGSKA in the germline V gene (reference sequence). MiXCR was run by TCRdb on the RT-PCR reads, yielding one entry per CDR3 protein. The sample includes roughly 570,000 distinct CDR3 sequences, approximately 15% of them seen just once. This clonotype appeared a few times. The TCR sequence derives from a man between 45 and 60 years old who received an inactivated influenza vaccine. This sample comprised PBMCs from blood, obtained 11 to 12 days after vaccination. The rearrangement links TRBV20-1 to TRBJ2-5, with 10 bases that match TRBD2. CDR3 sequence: CSARDPTSGYQETQYF. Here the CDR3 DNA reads TGCAGTGCTAGAGATCCGACTAGCGGGTACCAAGAGACCCAGTACTTC.